The clone carrying this T cell receptor beta chain appeared a few times. The data originate from a study of T cells after yellow fever vaccination. CDR3 length: 15 amino acids. Germline CDR1 and CDR2: MNHNS and SASEGT. V lost 5 bases to trimming and J lost 0 bases, with 10 bases between them. Universal primer sites and UMIs were introduced during 5'RACE template-switching synthesis of TCR cDNA. In TCRdb, the 5' RACE reads were re-called with MiXCR into one record per CDR3 protein. The table includes under 600,000 distinct CDR3 sequences, 13% detected once. This chain links TRBV6-1 with TRBJ1-4, with D perhaps matching TRBD1 (6 bases). Source: PBMCs, taken on the day of the yellow fever booster vaccination. The source of this sequence is a man aged 25 to 45 who received the YFV17D yellow fever vaccine. Here the CDR3 DNA reads TGTGCCAGCAGTAAACGACAGGCAACTAATGAAAAACTGTTTTTT. Translating it yields CASSKRQATNEKLFF.